The 24 T cell receptor beta chains in this list originate from one sample, sequenced in a study of response to subunit inactivated influenza vaccine. TCRdb re-derived calls from the RT-PCR reads in MiXCR, one entry per CDR3 protein. Of 500,000 to 600,000 distinct CDR3 sequences in the sample, 12% were seen once. Sequenced here: PBMCs from blood, sampled on the day of vaccination. The receptors come from a man aged 45-65 years who received an inactivated influenza vaccine.

This clonotype was seen only a few times. The V and J genes are TRBV24-1 and TRBJ2-1, with 15 bases that match TRBD2. The CDR3 totals 15 residues. Germline CDR1 KGHDR, CDR2 SFDVKD. After removal of 8 bases from V and 9 bases from J, the junction contained 7 bases not matched to a gene. CDR3 sequence: CATTQGLAGGSEQFF. CDR3 bases: TGTGCCACCACCCAGGGACTAGCGGGAGGTTCTGAGCAGTTCTTC.

The chain links TRBV3-1 to TRBJ2-1; D not resolved. The CDR3 contains 17 residues. V lost 0 bases and J 4 bases, leaving 16 bases between the germline ends. The germline V gene has CDR1 LGHDT and CDR2 YNNKEL (reference sequence). The CDR3 loop is CASSQEGSRIGYNEQFF. In DNA, the CDR3 is TGTGCCAGCAGCCAAGAGGGCTCTCGCATTGGGTACAATGAGCAGTTCTTC.

The chain uses TRBV12-3 or TRBV12-4 and TRBJ1-1; 11 nucleotides line up with TRBD1. J lost 6 bases, V lost 6 bases, and 6 bases had no gene match. The CDR3 is 14 residues long. The CDR3 DNA reads as TGTGCCAGCAGGGGAGGACAGGGGGCGCCTGAAGCTTTCTTT. It yields the protein CASRGGQGAPEAFF.

The J gene is TRBJ2-5, the V gene TRBV4-1; 10 bases map to TRBD2. V shed 3 bases, J shed 4 bases, and the junction held 5 bases outside the gene matches. The germline V gene has CDR1 MGHRA and CDR2 YSYEKL. The CDR3 has 15 amino acids. CDR3 protein: CASSQGRLAGETQYF. The CDR3 region has the DNA TGCGCCAGCAGCCAGGGCCGACTAGCGGGAGAGACCCAGTACTTC.

This clonotype was recorded a few times. The chain links TRBV5-1 to TRBJ2-3; 8 bases fit TRBD1. The V gene's germline CDR1 is SGHRS and CDR2 YFSETQ. V was pared by 2 bases and J by 3 bases, with 5 bases of the junction left unmatched. This CDR3 has 15 residues. CDR3 region: CASSFGDRTTDTQYF. CDR3 DNA: TGCGCCAGCAGCTTTGGGGACAGGACGACAGATACGCAGTATTTT. Together with reference TRBV5-1 and TRBJ2-3, the CDR3 gives the full variable domain: KAGVTQTPRYLIKTRGQQVTLSCSPISGHRSVSWYQQTPGQGLQFLFEYFSETQRNKGNFPGRFSGRQFSNSRSEMNVSTLELGDSALYLCASSFGDRTTDTQYFGPGTRLTVL.

This clonotype was picked up many times. V and J are TRBV6-5 and TRBJ1-1; tentative D call: TRBD1 (5 bases). Trimming shortened V by 2 bases and J by 5 bases, and 12 bases separated the two germline ends. The CDR3 has 14 amino acids. Germline V gene sequence: CDR1 MNHEY, CDR2 SVGAGI. The CDR3 protein is CASSYGGAGTEAFF. The CDR3 DNA is TGTGCCAGCAGTTACGGCGGGGCAGGGACTGAAGCTTTCTTT.

The chain carries TRBV2 and TRBJ2-3; TRBD1 matches at 7 bases. Germline V CDR1 and CDR2: SNHLY, FYNNEI. The CDR3 sequence is 16 residues long. V lost 2 bases to trimming and J lost 0 bases; unmatched junction nucleotides: 5. The CDR3 DNA sequence: TGTGCCAGCAGTGAACGGACAGGAACTAGCACAGATACGCAGTATTTT. It specifies CASSERTGTSTDTQYF.

This chain joins TRBV5-1 and TRBJ2-4; 13 bases are a match to TRBD2. Germline loops: CDR1 SGHRS, CDR2 YFSETQ. The CDR3 totals 17 residues. With V trimmed by 3 bases and J by 7 bases, 10 bases remained unmatched. As DNA, the CDR3 is TGCGCCAGCAGCTCGGGACTAGCGGGATCCGGGTTCAACATTCAGTACTTC. Residues: CASSSGLAGSGFNIQYF.

The sample holds many counts of this clonotype. This chain links TRBV27 with TRBJ2-1; D may be TRBD1 (6 bases). CDR1 and CDR2 (germline): MNHEY, SMNVEV (reference sequence). V was trimmed by 1 base and J by 0 bases, leaving 10 bases between them. The CDR3 is 16 residues long. Here the CDR3 reads CASSLLGQSSYNEQFF. The CDR3 bases are TGTGCCAGCAGTTTATTAGGACAGAGCTCCTACAATGAGCAGTTCTTC.

This chain connects TRBV6-2 or TRBV6-3 to TRBJ2-7; 7 bases are shared with TRBD2. In germline, CDR1 is MNHEY, CDR2 SVGEGT. J was trimmed by 7 bases and V by 2 bases; bases with no gene match: 8. The CDR3 is 14 amino acids. The CDR3 bases are TGTGCCAGCAGTTACGCGGGAGTCGCCTGGGAGCAGTACTTC. Translated: CASSYAGVAWEQYF.

This clonotype was seen at least ten times. V usage is TRBV4-1 and J usage is TRBJ2-1; 7 bases line up with TRBD2. J gave up 3 bases and V 4 bases, and 6 bases lay outside the gene matches. The CDR3 loop spans 15 amino acids. Germline V gives CDR1 MGHRA, CDR2 YSYEKL. This CDR3 is CASSRGASGYNEQFF. The CDR3 DNA is TGCGCCAGCAGCCGGGGAGCTAGCGGCTACAATGAGCAGTTCTTC.

The chain joins TRBV20-1 to TRBJ2-7; D is possibly TRBD1 (5 bases). The CDR3 sequence is 14 residues long. V was cut by 4 bases and J by 5 bases, with 18 bases left in between. The germline gives CDR1 DFQATT, CDR2 SNEGSKA (reference sequence). CDR3 bases: TGCAGTGCTAACCCTGGGGCTGCGACAGACGAGCAGTACTTC. It translates to CSANPGAATDEQYF.

The CDR3 reads CASSYSKPGNTEAFF. The CDR3 DNA reads as TGTGCCAGCAGTTACTCGAAACCAGGGAACACTGAAGCTTTCTTT. The V gene is TRBV6-5, the J gene TRBJ1-1, with unresolved D. Germline CDR1 reads MNHEY; CDR2 reads SVGAGI. V lost 0 bases, J lost 1 base, and 9 bases lay in between. The CDR3 length is 15 residues.

The sample holds a few counts of this clonotype. CDR3 amino acids: CASSKSLARTGELFF. The CDR3 region has the DNA TGTGCCAGCAGCAAGTCCCTAGCGCGCACCGGGGAGCTGTTTTTT. The rearrangement joins TRBV3-1 to TRBJ2-2; possible D gene TRBD2, 6 bases. This CDR3 region has 15 residues. Per the germline V gene, CDR1 is LGHDT and CDR2 is YNNKEL (reference sequence). The germline V and J ends were trimmed by 5 bases and 4 bases, with 14 bases remaining between them.

On this clonotype: A junction end diverges from the germline sequence, so it may reflect a read error. The genes are TRBV29-1 and TRBJ2-1; D possibly corresponds to TRBD1 (6 bases). Germline lookup yields CDR1 SQVTM and CDR2 ANQGSEA. The CDR3 has 13 residues. The CDR3 protein is CSVESTGYSEQFF. The CDR3, as DNA: TGCAGCGTTGAATCTACAGGGTACAGTGAGCAGTTCTTC.

The table lists this clonotype with a few counts. V and J are TRBV6-5 and TRBJ2-5; a weak D match, TRBD1 (6 bases). The CDR3 is 16 amino acids. Trimming left V 0 bases short and J 5 bases short, with 16 bases between. The germline gives CDR1 MNHEY, CDR2 SVGAGI. In nucleotides, the CDR3 is TGTGCCAGCAGTTACTCCCCACCTGGGACATTTGAGACCCAGTACTTC. It specifies CASSYSPPGTFETQYF.

The rearrangement links TRBV10-3 to TRBJ2-7; D possibly corresponds to TRBD1 (6 bases). Trimming took off 6 bases at V and 4 bases at J, with 19 bases between the two ends. The CDR3 is 15 residues long. Germline V gene data show CDR1 as ENHRY and CDR2 as SYGVKD. This CDR3 is CAISEFTGFAYEQYF. The CDR3 coding sequence is TGTGCCATCAGCGAATTTACAGGGTTTGCTTACGAGCAGTACTTC.

The genes are TRBV5-4 and TRBJ1-2; 8 bases are a match to TRBD1. Germline lookup yields CDR1 SGHNT and CDR2 YYREEE (reference sequence). The CDR3 is 13 residues long. With V trimmed by 4 bases and J by 4 bases, 3 bases remained unmatched. The CDR3 spells CASSGDRIYGYTF. The CDR3 nucleotides are TGTGCCAGCAGCGGGGACAGGATCTATGGCTACACCTTC.

This clonotype was seen a few times. The rearrangement joins TRBV7-9 to TRBJ2-3; D is uncertain. V was trimmed by 2 bases and J by 1 base, leaving 10 bases between them. Germline CDR1 and CDR2: SEHNR and FQNEAQ (reference sequence). The CDR3 contains 15 residues. The CDR3 region is CASSLNPLRTDTQYF. DNA of the CDR3: TGTGCCAGCAGCTTAAATCCTCTTCGCACAGATACGCAGTATTTT.

V usage is TRBV15 and J usage is TRBJ1-6; D call uncertain. The V gene lost 1 base and the J gene lost 9 bases, with 10 bases spanning the gap. From germline, CDR1 is LNHNV and CDR2 YYDKDF (reference sequence). This CDR3 comprises 14 residues. The CDR3 nucleotides are TGTGCCACCAGCAGAGTGGCGGGAGTTTCACCCCTCCACTTT. Its protein product is CATSRVAGVSPLHF.

The chain uses TRBV10-3 and TRBJ1-1; D ambiguous. CDR3 size: 14 residues. The V gene's germline CDR1 is ENHRY and CDR2 SYGVKD. Trimming cost V 9 bases and J 0 bases, with 14 bases left between them. The CDR3 DNA reads as TGTGCCATATCCCAGTCAGCCCTGAACACTGAAGCTTTCTTT. Translating it yields CAISQSALNTEAFF.

CDR3 region: CSARDPLSETQYF. The CDR3 DNA sequence: TGCAGTGCTAGAGATCCCCTGTCTGAGACCCAGTACTTC. The chain employs TRBV20-1 and TRBJ2-5; no clear D gene. CDR3 size: 13 residues. V lost 0 bases to trimming and J lost 5 bases, with 10 bases between them. Per germline, CDR1 DFQATT and CDR2 SNEGSKA (reference sequence).

The chain has TRBV7-8 and TRBJ2-2; the D gene is possibly TRBD1 (5 bases). CDR1 and CDR2 from the germline V gene are SGHVS and FQNEAQ. This CDR3 is built from 15 residues. The V and J ends lost 1 base and 4 bases respectively, with 10 bases between them. CDR3 loop: CASSLVQGSTGELFF. DNA for the CDR3: TGTGCCAGCAGCTTAGTTCAGGGAAGCACCGGGGAGCTGTTTTTT.

The V and J genes are TRBV20-1 and TRBJ1-4; D unclear. The CDR3 extends over 14 amino acids. Trimming took 6 bases from V and 3 from J, leaving 14 bases between them. Germline V lookup: CDR1 DFQATT, CDR2 SNEGSKA (reference sequence). For the CDR3, the DNA is TGCAGTGCCCAAATTCCCGACTCTAATGAAAAACTGTTTTTT. Residues: CSAQIPDSNEKLFF.